This paragraph covers one T cell receptor beta chain sequence. Its antigen is undetermined. This sample stems from a study of T cell repertoires in cytomegalovirus infection. Across the study: Used in the study were CMV epitopes, some recently identified and HLA-C-restricted, others well-studied and HLA-B-restricted. Study outcomes and limitations: Dominating the ex vivo response were HLA-C-restricted CMV-specific TCR beta clonotypes.

TCRdb re-called the reads through MiXCR, storing one row per CDR3 protein. This sample has approximately 110,000 distinct CDR3 sequences; 32% occur once, and the top ten carry roughly three fifths. The sequencing here drew on CD8+ T cells from cultured PBMCs, taken from culture after CMV antigen stimulation. This clonotype was obtained from a human donor in good health (CMV status not recorded). Some clones in this sample may be carry-over from other donors' samples.

CDR3 residues: CASRRGQVLVGNTIYF. DNA of the CDR3: TGTGCCAGCAGGCGGGGACAGGTGCTGGTGGGAAACACCATATATTTT. The rearrangement uses TRBV2 and TRBJ1-3; 8 bases are shared with TRBD1. CDR3 length: 16 amino acids. The germline V gene encodes CDR1 SNHLY and CDR2 FYNNEI. J was trimmed by 4 bases and V by 6 bases; bases with no gene match: 11.